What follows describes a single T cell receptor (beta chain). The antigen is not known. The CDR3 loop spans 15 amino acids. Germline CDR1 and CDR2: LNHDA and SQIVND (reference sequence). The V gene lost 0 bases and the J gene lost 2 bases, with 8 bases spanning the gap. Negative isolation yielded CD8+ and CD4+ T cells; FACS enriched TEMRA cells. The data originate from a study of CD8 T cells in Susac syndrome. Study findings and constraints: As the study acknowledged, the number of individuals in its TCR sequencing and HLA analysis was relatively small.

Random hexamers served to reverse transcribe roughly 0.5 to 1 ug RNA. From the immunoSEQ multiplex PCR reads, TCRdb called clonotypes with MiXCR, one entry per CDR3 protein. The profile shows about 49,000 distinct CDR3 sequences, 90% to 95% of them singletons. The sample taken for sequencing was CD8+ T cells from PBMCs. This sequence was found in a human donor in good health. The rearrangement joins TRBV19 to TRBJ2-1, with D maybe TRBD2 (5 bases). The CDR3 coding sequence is TGTGCCAGTAGTATAGATCACGGGACCTACAATGAGCAGTTCTTC. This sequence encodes CASSIDHGTYNEQFF.